The T cell receptor beta chain under discussion was sequenced for a study of T cell repertoires in cytomegalovirus infection. This CDR3 comprises 16 residues. Germline V lookup: CDR1 LNHDA, CDR2 SQIVND (reference sequence). Trimming cost V 6 bases and J 2 bases, with 18 bases left between them. This clonotype was seen at least ten times. Each CDR3 protein gets one entry after TCRdb re-called the reads with MiXCR. The sample shows fewer than 80,000 distinct CDR3 sequences, around 3.4% of them seen only once. The chain is built from TRBV19 and TRBJ2-3, with D possibly TRBD1 on 7 matching bases. This sequence was found in a human donor in good health (CMV status not recorded). Some clones in this sample may be carry-over from other donors' samples. Sequencing was done on a sample of PBMCs. The CDR3 protein is CASRANRGLITDTQYF. CDR3 bases: TGTGCCAGTAGAGCAAACAGGGGACTGATCACAGATACGCAGTATTTT.